This TCR beta chain is drawn from a study of cytomegalovirus exposure and HLA in healthy donors. Study-level points and caveats: An analysis done earlier found most TCR beta V segments productive about 90% or about 30% of the time. Later work showed greater clonal expansion in HLA-associated TCR beta chains than in equally common others. Information on immune exposure was restricted to one variable (CMV serostatus).

V trimming: 4 bases; J trimming: 0 bases; junction bases outside the gene matches: 5. The CDR3 covers 15 residues. Germline CDR1 SGHDT, CDR2 YYEEEE. Points on this clone: The antigen is not known.

It was with 60 Vbeta and 13 Jbeta primers that the PCR ran. Assay: immunoSEQ multiplex PCR; the TCRdb copy retains only in-frame clones and omits some. The table lists about 140,000 clones, about four fifths of them singletons, with less than 5% in the top ten. The source material was PBMCs. The sequence derives from a young man in good health. The chain couples TRBV5-6 to TRBJ2-7; 9 nucleotides match TRBD2. For the CDR3, the DNA is TGTGCCAGCAGCGCCGGACTAGCGCTCTCCTACGAGCAGTACTTC. It yields the protein CASSAGLALSYEQYF.